These 2 T cell receptor beta chains were all obtained from the same sample, sequenced in a study of blood T cells in healthy people across ages. A sample-barcoded 5' primer and a J-beta primer mix were used in a second PCR of roughly 7 to 12 cycles. TCRdb analysed the 5' RACE reads with MiXCR anew, one entry per CDR3 protein. The sample includes about 680,000 distinct CDR3 sequences, 49% of them seen just once. Sample: blood. Receptor source: a woman aged 60-75 years in good health.

The chain uses TRBV5-5 and TRBJ2-5; D perhaps matches TRBD2 (6 bases). Between the trimmed V and J ends, which lost 0 bases and 3 bases, there was a span of 9 bases. The V gene's germline CDR1 is SGHKS and CDR2 YYEKEE (reference sequence). The CDR3 is 14 residues long. The CDR3 DNA reads TGTGCCAGCAGCTTGGGGCCTAGCGAAGAGACCCAGTACTTC. It yields the protein CASSLGPSEETQYF.

The gene calls are TRBV4-3 and TRBJ2-7, with 13 bases that match TRBD2. The V gene's germline CDR1 is LGHNA and CDR2 YSLEER. This CDR3 region has 15 residues. V lost 1 base to trimming and J lost 6 bases; unmatched junction nucleotides: 3. The CDR3 nucleotides read TGCGCCAGCAGCCAAGGGACTAGCGGGAGTCCCGAGCAGTACTTC. Its translation: CASSQGTSGSPEQYF.